This T cell receptor beta chain was documented in a study of memory CD4+ T cells and cytomegalovirus serostatus. Background on the study: Healthy Belgian adult donors included several CMV-positive and some 23 CMV-negative people. General study points: Each of 65 to 75 CMV-associated TCRbeta sequences occurred in one to five individuals.

The CDR3 is 14 residues long. V lost 5 bases, J lost 1 base, and 10 bases lay in between. The germline gives CDR1 SGHAT, CDR2 FQNNGV. This clone has only a few counts. The antigen is unknown. The sort gate was single viable CD3+CD4+CD8-CD45RO+ cells for memory CD4+ T cells. Serum IgG to CMV pp150, pp28, p38 and p52 defined serostatus. After thawing, CD4+ T cells were positively selected. TCRdb keeps only in-frame clones here, not all; method: immunoSEQ multiplex PCR. This table holds about 56,000 clones, about 80% found once. This chain uses TRBV11-2 with TRBJ2-3, with D possibly being TRBD1 or TRBD2 (5 bases each). Sequencing used memory CD4+ T cells from blood. The receptor was isolated from an adult in good health and CMV-seronegative. CDR3 in amino acids: CASSMGRGTDTQYF. The CDR3 coding sequence is TGTGCCAGCAGCATGGGACGCGGCACAGATACGCAGTATTTT.